This note documents a single T cell receptor (beta chain) sequence. Its target is unknown. This CDR3 region has 16 residues. Looked up from germline, CDR1 is KGHSH and CDR2 is LQKENI. V was clipped by 2 bases and J by 7 bases, with 17 bases between them. The data stem from a study of cytomegalovirus exposure and HLA in healthy donors. Study information: A later analysis reported the 100 to 150 validation repertoires used the same platform as the 500 to 800 first-cohort repertoires. Study-wide findings and caveats: A list of 150 to 200 TCR beta chains associated with cytomegalovirus was given. Per published reports, the classifier diagnosed cytomegalovirus status with high specificity and sensitivity. The CMV antigen specificity of three CMV-associated chains was confirmed through in vitro analysis.

Measured with immunoSEQ multiplex PCR; TCRdb has only the in-frame clones, and not every one. The data hold roughly 250,000 clones, with 75% to 90% observed a single time. The sequenced sample was PBMCs. The chain joins TRBV18 to TRBJ1-4; tentative D call: TRBD1 (5 bases). This clonotype was obtained from a woman younger than 45 in good health and CMV-seropositive. CDR3 residues: CASSPRLTQGGEKLFF. CDR3 in DNA: TGTGCCAGCTCACCAAGGCTAACGCAGGGCGGTGAAAAACTGTTTTTT.